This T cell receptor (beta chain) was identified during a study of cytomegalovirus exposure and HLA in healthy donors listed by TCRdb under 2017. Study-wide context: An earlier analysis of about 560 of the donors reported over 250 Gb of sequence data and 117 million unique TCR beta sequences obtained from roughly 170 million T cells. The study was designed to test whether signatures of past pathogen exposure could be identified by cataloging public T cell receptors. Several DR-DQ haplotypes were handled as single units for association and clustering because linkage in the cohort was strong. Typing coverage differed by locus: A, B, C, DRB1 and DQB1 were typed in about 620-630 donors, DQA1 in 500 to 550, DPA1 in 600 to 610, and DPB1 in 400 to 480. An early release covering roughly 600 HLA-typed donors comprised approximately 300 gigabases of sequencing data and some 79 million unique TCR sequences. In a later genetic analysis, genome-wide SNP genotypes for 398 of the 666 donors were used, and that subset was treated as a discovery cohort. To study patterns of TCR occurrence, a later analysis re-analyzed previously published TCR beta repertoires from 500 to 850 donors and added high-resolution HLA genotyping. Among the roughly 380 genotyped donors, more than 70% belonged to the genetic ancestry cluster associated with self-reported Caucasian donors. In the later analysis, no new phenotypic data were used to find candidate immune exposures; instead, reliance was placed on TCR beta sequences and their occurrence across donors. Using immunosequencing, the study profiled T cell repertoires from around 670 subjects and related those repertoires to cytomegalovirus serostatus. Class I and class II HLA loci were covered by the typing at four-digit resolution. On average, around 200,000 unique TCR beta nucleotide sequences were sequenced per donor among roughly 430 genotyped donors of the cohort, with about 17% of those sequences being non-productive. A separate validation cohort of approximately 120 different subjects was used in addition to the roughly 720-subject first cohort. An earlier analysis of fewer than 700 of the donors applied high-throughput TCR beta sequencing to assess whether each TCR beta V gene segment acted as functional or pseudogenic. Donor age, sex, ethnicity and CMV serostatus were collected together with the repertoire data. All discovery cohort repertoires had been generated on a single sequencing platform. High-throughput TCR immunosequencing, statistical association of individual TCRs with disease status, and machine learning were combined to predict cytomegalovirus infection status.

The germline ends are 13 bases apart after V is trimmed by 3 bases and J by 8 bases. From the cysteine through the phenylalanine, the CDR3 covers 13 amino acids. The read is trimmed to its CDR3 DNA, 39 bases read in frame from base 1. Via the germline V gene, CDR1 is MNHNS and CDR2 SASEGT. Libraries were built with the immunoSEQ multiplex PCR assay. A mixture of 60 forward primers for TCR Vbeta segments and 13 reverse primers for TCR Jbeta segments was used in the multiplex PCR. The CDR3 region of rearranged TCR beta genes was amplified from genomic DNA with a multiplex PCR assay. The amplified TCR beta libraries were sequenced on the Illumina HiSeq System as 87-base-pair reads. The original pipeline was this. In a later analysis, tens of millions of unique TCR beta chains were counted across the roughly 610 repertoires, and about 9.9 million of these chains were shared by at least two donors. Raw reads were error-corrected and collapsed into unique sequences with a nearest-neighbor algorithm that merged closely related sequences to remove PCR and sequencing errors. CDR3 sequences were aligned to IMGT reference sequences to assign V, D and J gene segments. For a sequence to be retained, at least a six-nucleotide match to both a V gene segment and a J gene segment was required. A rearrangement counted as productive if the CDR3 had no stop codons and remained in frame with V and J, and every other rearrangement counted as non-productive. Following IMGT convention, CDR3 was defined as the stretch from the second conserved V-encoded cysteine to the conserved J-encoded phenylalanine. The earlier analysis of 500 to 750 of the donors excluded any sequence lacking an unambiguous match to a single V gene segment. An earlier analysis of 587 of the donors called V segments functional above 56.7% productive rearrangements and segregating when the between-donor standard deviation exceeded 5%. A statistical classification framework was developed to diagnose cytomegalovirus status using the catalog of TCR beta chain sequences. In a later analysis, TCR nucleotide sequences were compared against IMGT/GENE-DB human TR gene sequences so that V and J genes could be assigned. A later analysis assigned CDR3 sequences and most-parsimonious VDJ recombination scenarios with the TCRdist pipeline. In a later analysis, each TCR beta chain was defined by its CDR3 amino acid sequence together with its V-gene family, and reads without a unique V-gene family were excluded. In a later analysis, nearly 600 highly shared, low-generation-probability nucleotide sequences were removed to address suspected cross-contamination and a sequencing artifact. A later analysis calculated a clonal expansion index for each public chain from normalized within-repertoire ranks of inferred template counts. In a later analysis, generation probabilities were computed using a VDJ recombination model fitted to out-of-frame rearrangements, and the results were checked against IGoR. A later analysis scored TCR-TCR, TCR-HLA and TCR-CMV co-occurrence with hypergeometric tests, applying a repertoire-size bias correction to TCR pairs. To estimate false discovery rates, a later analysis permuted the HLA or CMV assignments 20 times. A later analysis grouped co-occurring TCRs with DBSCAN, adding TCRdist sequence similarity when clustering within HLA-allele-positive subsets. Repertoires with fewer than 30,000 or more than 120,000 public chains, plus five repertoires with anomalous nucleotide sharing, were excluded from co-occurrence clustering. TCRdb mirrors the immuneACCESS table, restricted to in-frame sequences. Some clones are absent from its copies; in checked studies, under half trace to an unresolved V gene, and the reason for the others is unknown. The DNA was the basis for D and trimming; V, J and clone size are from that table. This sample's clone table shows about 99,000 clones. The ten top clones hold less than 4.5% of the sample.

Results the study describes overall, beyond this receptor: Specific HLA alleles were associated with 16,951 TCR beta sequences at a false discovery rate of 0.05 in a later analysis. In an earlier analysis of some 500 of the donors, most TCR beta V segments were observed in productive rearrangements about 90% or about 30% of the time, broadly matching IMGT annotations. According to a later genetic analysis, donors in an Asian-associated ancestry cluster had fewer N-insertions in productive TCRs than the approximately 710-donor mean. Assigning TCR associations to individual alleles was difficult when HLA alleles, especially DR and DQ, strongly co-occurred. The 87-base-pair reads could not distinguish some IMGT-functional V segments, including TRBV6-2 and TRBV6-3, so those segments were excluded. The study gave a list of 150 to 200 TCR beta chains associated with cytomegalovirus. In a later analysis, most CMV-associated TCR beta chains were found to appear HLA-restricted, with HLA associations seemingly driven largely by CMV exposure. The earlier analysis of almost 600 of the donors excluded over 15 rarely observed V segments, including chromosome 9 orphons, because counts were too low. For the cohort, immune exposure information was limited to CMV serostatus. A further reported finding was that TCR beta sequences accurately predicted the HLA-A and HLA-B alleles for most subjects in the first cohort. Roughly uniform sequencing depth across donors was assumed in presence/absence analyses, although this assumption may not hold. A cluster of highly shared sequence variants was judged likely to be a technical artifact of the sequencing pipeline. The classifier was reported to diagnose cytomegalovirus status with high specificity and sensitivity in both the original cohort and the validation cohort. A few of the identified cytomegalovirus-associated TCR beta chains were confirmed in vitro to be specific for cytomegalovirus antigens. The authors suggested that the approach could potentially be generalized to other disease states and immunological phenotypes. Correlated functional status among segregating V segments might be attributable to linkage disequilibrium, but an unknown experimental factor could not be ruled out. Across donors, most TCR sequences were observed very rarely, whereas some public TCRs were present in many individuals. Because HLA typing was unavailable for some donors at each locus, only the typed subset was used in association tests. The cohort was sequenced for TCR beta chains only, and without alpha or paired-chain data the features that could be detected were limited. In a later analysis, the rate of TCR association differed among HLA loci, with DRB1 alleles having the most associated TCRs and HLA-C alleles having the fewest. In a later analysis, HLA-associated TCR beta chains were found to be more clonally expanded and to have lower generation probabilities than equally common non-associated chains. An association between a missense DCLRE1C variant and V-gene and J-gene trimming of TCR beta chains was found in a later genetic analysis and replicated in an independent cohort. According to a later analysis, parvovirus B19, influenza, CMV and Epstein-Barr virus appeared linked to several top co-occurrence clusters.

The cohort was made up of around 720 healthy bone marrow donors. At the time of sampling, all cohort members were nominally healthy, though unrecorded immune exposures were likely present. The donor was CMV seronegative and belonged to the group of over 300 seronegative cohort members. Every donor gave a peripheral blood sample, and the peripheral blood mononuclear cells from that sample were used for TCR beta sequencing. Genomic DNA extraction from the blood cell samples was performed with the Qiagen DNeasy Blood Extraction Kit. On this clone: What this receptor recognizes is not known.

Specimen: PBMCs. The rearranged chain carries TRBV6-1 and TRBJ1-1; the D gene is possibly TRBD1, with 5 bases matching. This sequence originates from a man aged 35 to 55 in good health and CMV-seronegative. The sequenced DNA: TGTGCCAGCAGTGACCGTGGAGGGGTGGAAGCTTTCTTT. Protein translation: CASSDRGGVEAFF.